This T cell receptor beta chain was obtained from a study of blood T cell repertoires in COVID-19. Study as a whole: The origin of the acute and convalescent COVID-19 samples was the United States, Italy and Spain. Nucleic acid was either cDNA or gDNA, and it came from T cells, B-cell-depleted T cells, or PBMCs.

Turning to this clone: This same CDR3 is encoded by further DNA sequences in the sample.

Authors' data handling: Researchers report that nucleated cell counts were estimated from reference gene primer amplification. Profiled with immunoSEQ multiplex PCR; TCRdb holds only in-frame clones, not every one. V and J calls and clone size follow that table, whereas D and trimming were derived from the DNA. The sample has around 220,000 clones; 85% to 90% are singletons. This receptor was taken from a man over 45 with acute or convalescent COVID-19. Sequenced input: peripheral blood.

CDR3: CASSYWTGSNEQFF. CDR3 DNA: TGTGCCAGCAGTTACTGGACAGGGAGCAATGAGCAGTTCTTC. V gene TRBV6-5 combines with J gene TRBJ2-1, with 8 bases fitting TRBD1. The CDR3 runs to 14 residues. V lost 1 base, J lost 6 bases, and 2 bases stayed unmatched. Germline V CDR1 and CDR2: MNHEY, SVGAGI.